These T cell receptor beta chains were read from a single sample in a study of blood T cells in healthy people across ages. TCRdb recomputed calls from the 5' RACE reads with MiXCR, one row per CDR3 protein. Of about 780,000 distinct CDR3 sequences in the sample, about half were seen once. Sequencing was carried out using blood. Receptors were obtained from a man older than 75 in good health. The CDR3 runs from the conserved cysteine through the conserved F or W. Fields, in order: D gene, V gene, clone size, J gene, CDR3 DNA, CDR3 protein. A D gene is named only where the DNA matches it firmly. The size of a clone is reported for some rows only, either as once, few or many, or as a class for expanded clones.

D gene: TRBD2; V gene: TRBV20-1; clone size: .; J gene: TRBJ2-7; CDR3 DNA: TGCAGTGCTAGGGAACACGACGGACTAGCGGGAGAGATAATGTTTTACGAGCAGTACTTC; CDR3 protein: CSAREHDGLAGEIMFYEQYF
D gene: TRBD1; V gene: TRBV7-3; clone size: few; J gene: TRBJ2-1; CDR3 DNA: TGTGCCAGCAGCATTCGGACAGGGCTCTACAATGAGCAGTTCTTC; CDR3 protein: CASSIRTGLYNEQFF
D gene: TRBD1; V gene: TRBV5-1; clone size: .; J gene: TRBJ2-7; CDR3 DNA: TGCGCCAGCAGCTGGGGACAGGGGGAGTACGAGCAGTACTTC; CDR3 protein: CASSWGQGEYEQYF
D gene: .; V gene: TRBV28; clone size: .; J gene: TRBJ2-2; CDR3 DNA: TGTGCCAGCAGTTCCCCCCAACACTATCACGGGGAGCTGTTTTTT; CDR3 protein: CASSSPQHYHGELFF
D gene: .; V gene: TRBV10-3; clone size: .; J gene: TRBJ2-5; CDR3 DNA: TGTGCCATCAGTGAGCCGGGACCTTGGGAGACCCAGTACTTC; CDR3 protein: CAISEPGPWETQYF
D gene: .; V gene: TRBV6-6; clone size: few; J gene: TRBJ2-5; CDR3 DNA: TGTGCCAGCAGTTACTTGTCGGGTGGGAAAGAGACCCAGTACTTC; CDR3 protein: CASSYLSGGKETQYF
D gene: .; V gene: TRBV29-1; clone size: .; J gene: TRBJ1-6; CDR3 DNA: TGCAGCGTAGGGGACTTGTATTCACCCCCCCACTTT; CDR3 protein: CSVGDLYSPPHF
D gene: .; V gene: TRBV7-3; clone size: .; J gene: TRBJ2-2; CDR3 DNA: TGTGCCAGCAGCTTATCGGGGGGCAGCGGGGAGCTGTTTTTT; CDR3 protein: CASSLSGGSGELFF
D gene: .; V gene: TRBV20-1; clone size: .; J gene: TRBJ2-1; CDR3 DNA: TGCAGTGCTAGAGATGGGTCTGGACGAGCGCCCGTTGATGAGCAGTTCTTC; CDR3 protein: CSARDGSGRAPVDEQFF
D gene: .; V gene: TRBV3-1; clone size: .; J gene: TRBJ2-3; CDR3 DNA: TGTGCCAGCAGCCAAGGGGCCCAGGCCTTCACAGATACGCAGTATTTT; CDR3 protein: CASSQGAQAFTDTQYF
D gene: .; V gene: TRBV7-9; clone size: many; J gene: TRBJ2-1; CDR3 DNA: TGTGCCAGCAGCGATAGGAGAGAGCAGTTCTTC; CDR3 protein: CASSDRREQFF
D gene: .; V gene: TRBV7-2; clone size: .; J gene: TRBJ2-7; CDR3 DNA: TGTGCCAGCGGACCAACGGGACTCGACTACGAGCAGTACTTC; CDR3 protein: CASGPTGLDYEQYF
D gene: .; V gene: TRBV5-1; clone size: .; J gene: TRBJ2-7; CDR3 DNA: TGCGCCAGCAGCATCGGGACCACACACTACGAGCAGTACTTC; CDR3 protein: CASSIGTTHYEQYF
D gene: TRBD2; V gene: TRBV5-1; clone size: .; J gene: TRBJ2-1; CDR3 DNA: TGCGCCAGCAGCTTGGAAGACGGGGGGGCCAATGAGCAGTTCTTC; CDR3 protein: CASSLEDGGANEQFF
D gene: TRBD1; V gene: TRBV11-3; clone size: .; J gene: TRBJ1-1; CDR3 DNA: TGTGCCAGCAGCTCCTACCAGGGGGAGGCTGAAGCTTTCTTT; CDR3 protein: CASSSYQGEAEAFF
D gene: .; V gene: TRBV20-1; clone size: .; J gene: TRBJ2-1; CDR3 DNA: TGCAGTGCTAGAGGGACTACTGAGCAGTTCTTC; CDR3 protein: CSARGTTEQFF
D gene: TRBD2; V gene: TRBV20-1; clone size: few; J gene: TRBJ2-1; CDR3 DNA: TGCAGTGCTAGAGATTTCCTAGCGGGAGACAATGAGCAGTTCTTC; CDR3 protein: CSARDFLAGDNEQFF
D gene: TRBD1; V gene: TRBV13; clone size: .; J gene: TRBJ1-4; CDR3 DNA: TGTGCCAGCAGCAAAAAACAGGGGTTTAATGAAAGACTGTTTTTT; CDR3 protein: CASSKKQGFNERLFF
D gene: TRBD2; V gene: TRBV24-1; clone size: .; J gene: TRBJ2-1; CDR3 DNA: TGTGCCACCAGTGACCCTACGTTCCAGCGGGATACAAATGAGCAGTTCTTC; CDR3 protein: CATSDPTFQRDTNEQFF
D gene: .; V gene: TRBV10-3; clone size: .; J gene: TRBJ2-7; CDR3 DNA: TGTGCCATCAGATCCGGGACTGGATCCTACGAGCAGTACTTC; CDR3 protein: CAIRSGTGSYEQYF
D gene: .; V gene: TRBV13; clone size: few; J gene: TRBJ1-2; CDR3 DNA: TGTGCCAGCAGCCCAGGACCCGAGTATGGCTACACCTTC; CDR3 protein: CASSPGPEYGYTF
D gene: .; V gene: TRBV27; clone size: few; J gene: TRBJ1-2; CDR3 DNA: TGTGCCAGCGGTATAACACGATACTATGGCTACACCTTC; CDR3 protein: CASGITRYYGYTF
D gene: .; V gene: TRBV2; clone size: many; J gene: TRBJ2-2; CDR3 DNA: TGTGCCAGCAGTGCCGTGGCAGTAAACACCGGGGAGCTGTTTTTT; CDR3 protein: CASSAVAVNTGELFF
D gene: .; V gene: TRBV19; clone size: .; J gene: TRBJ2-2; CDR3 DNA: TGTGCCAGTAGTATAGATCTGTTGGGGGAGTGGGTCCTTGCCGGGGAGCTGTTTTTT; CDR3 protein: CASSIDLLGEWVLAGELFF
D gene: .; V gene: TRBV20-1; clone size: few; J gene: TRBJ2-5; CDR3 DNA: TGCAGTGCTTACCGCCCCCGTTGGGAGACCCAGTACTTC; CDR3 protein: CSAYRPRWETQYF
D gene: .; V gene: TRBV7-9; clone size: .; J gene: TRBJ2-4; CDR3 DNA: TGTGCCAGCAGCTTAGTGGTACCCAAAAACATTCAGTACTTC; CDR3 protein: CASSLVVPKNIQYF
D gene: TRBD2; V gene: TRBV7-9; clone size: few; J gene: TRBJ2-1; CDR3 DNA: TGTGCCAGCAGCTTTATCCCGGGACTAGCGGAAAATGAGCAGTTCTTC; CDR3 protein: CASSFIPGLAENEQFF
D gene: .; V gene: TRBV4-3; clone size: .; J gene: TRBJ2-2; CDR3 DNA: TGCGCCAGCAGCCAAGATCTAAGTTCAGGGGGGGAGCTGTTTTTT; CDR3 protein: CASSQDLSSGGELFF
D gene: .; V gene: TRBV15; clone size: .; J gene: TRBJ2-1; CDR3 DNA: TGTGCCACCAGCAGAGAGATAGGGGCCTTGACACGAAAGCAGTTCTTC; CDR3 protein: CATSREIGALTRKQFF
D gene: .; V gene: TRBV30; clone size: .; J gene: TRBJ2-6; CDR3 DNA: TGTGCCTGGACGGACAGCTCGGGGGCCAACGTCCTGACTTTC; CDR3 protein: CAWTDSSGANVLTF
D gene: TRBD2; V gene: TRBV29-1; clone size: .; J gene: TRBJ2-1; CDR3 DNA: TGCAGCGTGAGGACTAGCCTAGAGACCCAGTTCTTC; CDR3 protein: CSVRTSLETQFF
D gene: TRBD1; V gene: TRBV12-3/TRBV12-4; clone size: .; J gene: TRBJ2-4; CDR3 DNA: TGTGCCAGCAGGGGACAGGAGGGAGGCATTCAGTACTTC; CDR3 protein: CASRGQEGGIQYF
D gene: TRBD1; V gene: TRBV10-3; clone size: .; J gene: TRBJ1-2; CDR3 DNA: TGTGCCATTTCGGGACAGGACAATTCTAACTATGGCTACACCTTC; CDR3 protein: CAISGQDNSNYGYTF
D gene: TRBD2; V gene: TRBV7-3; clone size: .; J gene: TRBJ2-3; CDR3 DNA: TGTGCCAGCAGCCCCACCGGGGGGGGGAGGAGCACAGATACGCAGTATTTT; CDR3 protein: CASSPTGGGRSTDTQYF
D gene: .; V gene: TRBV20-1; clone size: .; J gene: TRBJ2-3; CDR3 DNA: TGCAGTGCTAGAGGGGGACTTAGCGAGGATACGCAGTATTTT; CDR3 protein: CSARGGLSEDTQYF
D gene: TRBD2; V gene: TRBV7-2; clone size: many; J gene: TRBJ2-7; CDR3 DNA: TGTGCCAGCAGCTTAGCTAGCGGGGGGGTCTACGAGCAGTACTTC; CDR3 protein: CASSLASGGVYEQYF
D gene: TRBD1; V gene: TRBV3-1; clone size: .; J gene: TRBJ1-5; CDR3 DNA: TGCGCCAGCAGTCAGGGGGGCGGGAGTCAGCCCCAGCATTTT; CDR3 protein: CASSQGGGSQPQHF
D gene: .; V gene: TRBV15; clone size: few; J gene: TRBJ2-3; CDR3 DNA: TGTGCCACCAGCAGAGGGGGGGAGGCAGATACGCAGTATTTT; CDR3 protein: CATSRGGEADTQYF
D gene: TRBD1; V gene: TRBV14; clone size: .; J gene: TRBJ1-4; CDR3 DNA: TGTGCCAGCAGCCAAGTTGGTAGGGGGCGTGAAAAACTGTTTTTT; CDR3 protein: CASSQVGRGREKLFF
D gene: .; V gene: TRBV7-2; clone size: few; J gene: TRBJ1-5; CDR3 DNA: TGTGCCAGCAGCTTAGCCATGGCCAATCAGCCCCAGCATTTT; CDR3 protein: CASSLAMANQPQHF
D gene: .; V gene: TRBV29-1; clone size: .; J gene: TRBJ2-5; CDR3 DNA: TGCAGCCTCCAGGGGGGTGAAGAGACCCAGTACTTC; CDR3 protein: CSLQGGEETQYF
D gene: .; V gene: TRBV14; clone size: .; J gene: TRBJ1-3; CDR3 DNA: TGTGCCAGCAGCCGGGGAACGGGCTGGAACACCATATATTTT; CDR3 protein: CASSRGTGWNTIYF
D gene: .; V gene: TRBV7-2; clone size: many; J gene: TRBJ2-7; CDR3 DNA: TGCGCCAGCAGCTTATATTCCTACGAGCAGTACTTC; CDR3 protein: CASSLYSYEQYF
D gene: .; V gene: TRBV24-1; clone size: few; J gene: TRBJ2-2; CDR3 DNA: TGTGCCACCAGTGTCACTTCCGGGGGGAACACCGGGGAGCTGTTTTTT; CDR3 protein: CATSVTSGGNTGELFF
D gene: TRBD1; V gene: TRBV5-1; clone size: .; J gene: TRBJ1-4; CDR3 DNA: TGCGCCAGCAGCATTTCCTGGGACAGCTCTAATGAAAAACTGTTTTTT; CDR3 protein: CASSISWDSSNEKLFF
D gene: .; V gene: TRBV6-6; clone size: .; J gene: TRBJ2-3; CDR3 DNA: TGTGCCAGCAGTCAAGGGAGCCGCACAGATACGCAGTATTTT; CDR3 protein: CASSQGSRTDTQYF
D gene: TRBD2; V gene: TRBV3-1; clone size: .; J gene: TRBJ2-1; CDR3 DNA: TGTGCCAGCAGCCAAGCGACTAGCGTCAGAACCAACAATGAGCAGTTATTC; CDR3 protein: CASSQATSVRTNNEQLF
D gene: TRBD2; V gene: TRBV4-2; clone size: .; J gene: TRBJ2-3; CDR3 DNA: TGTGCCAGCAGCCAAGACGACTCGGGTCTAGCGGGGGCCCCGATCACAGATACGCAGTATTTT; CDR3 protein: CASSQDDSGLAGAPITDTQYF
D gene: .; V gene: TRBV6-5; clone size: .; J gene: TRBJ2-3; CDR3 DNA: TGTGCCAGCAGTTACGGGGGATTTTCAGATACGCAGTATTTT; CDR3 protein: CASSYGGFSDTQYF
D gene: .; V gene: TRBV5-6; clone size: .; J gene: TRBJ2-7; CDR3 DNA: TGTGCCAGCAGCATGGGTCCGTCAGTTCCCTACGAGCAGTACTTC; CDR3 protein: CASSMGPSVPYEQYF
D gene: TRBD1; V gene: TRBV5-6; clone size: few; J gene: TRBJ2-7; CDR3 DNA: TGTGCCAGCAGCCCCGGGACAGGGGTTTTCTACGAGCAGTACTTC; CDR3 protein: CASSPGTGVFYEQYF
D gene: .; V gene: TRBV7-6; clone size: once; J gene: TRBJ2-6; CDR3 DNA: TGTGCCAGCAGCGTAGGGGGGCGCTCTGGGGCCAACGTCCTGACTTTC; CDR3 protein: CASSVGGRSGANVLTF
D gene: .; V gene: TRBV29-1; clone size: .; J gene: TRBJ1-5; CDR3 DNA: TGCAGCGTTGCCAGCGGAGATAGCAATCAGCCCCAGCATTTT; CDR3 protein: CSVASGDSNQPQHF